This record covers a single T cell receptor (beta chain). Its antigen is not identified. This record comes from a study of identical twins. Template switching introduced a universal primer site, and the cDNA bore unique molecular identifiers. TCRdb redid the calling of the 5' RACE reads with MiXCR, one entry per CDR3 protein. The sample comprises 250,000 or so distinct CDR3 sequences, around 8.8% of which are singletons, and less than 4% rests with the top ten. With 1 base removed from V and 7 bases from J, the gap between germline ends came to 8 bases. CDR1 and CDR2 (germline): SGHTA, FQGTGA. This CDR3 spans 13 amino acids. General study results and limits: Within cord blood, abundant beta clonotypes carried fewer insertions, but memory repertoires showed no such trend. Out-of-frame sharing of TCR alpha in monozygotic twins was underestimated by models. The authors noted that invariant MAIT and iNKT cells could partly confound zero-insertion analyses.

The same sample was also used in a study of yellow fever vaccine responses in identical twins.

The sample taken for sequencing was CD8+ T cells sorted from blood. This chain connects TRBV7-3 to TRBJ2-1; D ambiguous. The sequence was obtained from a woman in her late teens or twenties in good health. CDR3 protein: CASSLNYLNEQFF. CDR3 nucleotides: TGTGCCAGCAGCTTAAATTACTTGAATGAGCAGTTCTTC.